This T cell receptor beta chain was retrieved from a study of early T cells in non-severe SARS-CoV-2 infection. Study details: Sequencing used unsorted whole-blood bulk RNA, so chains lack pairing.

Study observations and caveats: Database matching using VDJdb favored anti-spike CD8 responses, with private and CD4 specificities left missing.

Trimming left V 5 bases short and J 5 bases short, with 9 bases between. The CDR3 has 11 residues. Germline lookup yields CDR1 SQVTM and CDR2 ANQGSEA. The TCR library protocol was used to attach unique molecular identifiers. These identifiers were attached to individual cDNA molecules. TCRdb used MiXCR to reprocess the 5' RACE reads, holding one entry per CDR3 protein. The sample has 50,000 to 65,000 distinct CDR3 sequences, approximately 10% seen once. As for this clonotype: Its specificity is unknown.

The chain is built from TRBV29-1 and TRBJ2-5, with D perhaps given as TRBD1 or TRBD2 (5 bases each). This receptor was taken from an adult who was a healthcare worker with PCR-confirmed SARS-CoV-2 infection or an uninfected control (not recorded which). Sequencing input: whole blood. For the CDR3, the DNA is TGCAGCGTTTATTGGGGGGAGACCCAGTACTTC. Protein product: CSVYWGETQYF.